Listed below are T cell receptor beta chains from one sample, sequenced in a study of cytomegalovirus exposure and HLA in healthy donors. Sequencing used immunoSEQ multiplex PCR; TCRdb keeps in-frame clones, though not all of them. The sample yields roughly 120,000 clones, roughly 80% seen once. Sequenced: PBMCs. The receptors come from a man in his forties or fifties in good health and CMV-seronegative. Each CDR3 is given with its conserved first and last residue. D genes are given only for firm matches. Not every row has a clone size; where given, it reads once, few, many or a size class.

j_call d_call v_call clone_size cdr3_aa cdr3_nt
TRBJ1-3 TRBD1 TRBV5-1 - CASSLNSGGQDYPIYF TGCGCCAGCAGCTTGAATTCTGGTGGACAGGATTACCCCATATATTTT
TRBJ2-7 TRBD2 TRBV7-2 - CASSSPTSGPYEQYF TGTGCCAGCAGCTCTCCGACTAGCGGCCCCTACGAGCAGTACTTC
TRBJ2-3 TRBD2 TRBV10-2 - CASSAWAGGAPDTQYF TGCGCCAGCAGTGCTTGGGCGGGAGGAGCCCCAGATACGCAGTATTTT
TRBJ1-2 TRBD1 TRBV10-3 - CAISESTGNYGYTF TGTGCCATCAGTGAGTCGACAGGGAACTATGGCTACACCTTC
TRBJ1-2 - TRBV6-5 - CASGGSYGYTF TGTGCCTCGGGAGGGAGCTATGGCTACACCTTC
TRBJ2-7 - TRBV30 - CAWSVTGGRGIYEQYF TGTGCCTGGAGTGTAACCGGGGGACGGGGGATATACGAGCAGTACTTC
TRBJ2-1 TRBD2 TRBV16 - CASSQRSGSTNEQFF TGTGCCAGCAGCCAACGAAGCGGGAGCACCAATGAGCAGTTCTTC
TRBJ1-2 - TRBV15 - CATSRVQGIGLTF TGTGCCACCAGCAGGGTACAGGGCATAGGGCTCACCTTC
TRBJ2-1 TRBD1 TRBV9 - CASSVLPRRQGGNEQFF TGTGCCAGCAGCGTACTCCCCCGTCGACAGGGGGGCAATGAGCAGTTCTTC
TRBJ1-5 - TRBV9 - CASSVGGQPNQPQHF TGTGCCAGCAGCGTAGGCGGACAGCCCAATCAGCCCCAGCATTTT
TRBJ2-7 TRBD1 TRBV25-1 - CASSESGTGDYEQYF TGTGCCAGCAGTGAATCCGGGACAGGGGACTACGAGCAGTACTTC
TRBJ1-5 - TRBV30 - CAWSPPGGGRNQPQHF TGTGCCTGGAGTCCTCCGGGGGGGGGCCGCAATCAGCCCCAGCATTTT
TRBJ2-1 TRBD2 TRBV11-3 - CASKAGKAYNEQFF TGTGCCAGCAAAGCGGGGAAAGCCTACAATGAGCAGTTCTTC
TRBJ1-5 - TRBV19 - CASSIDRYLPQHF TGTGCCAGTAGTATAGACCGTTACTTGCCCCAGCATTTT
TRBJ2-7 TRBD1 TRBV7-8 - CASSLGDRGYEQYF TGTGCCAGCAGCTTAGGGGACAGGGGCTACGAGCAGTACTTC
TRBJ2-2 TRBD2 TRBV9 - CASSVDGAGGPVGELFF TGTGCCAGCAGCGTAGATGGGGCGGGAGGGCCGGTCGGGGAGCTGTTTTTT
TRBJ2-1 TRBD2 TRBV6-5 - CASSSGLAVYNEQFF TGTGCCAGCAGTTCGGGACTAGCGGTCTACAATGAGCAGTTCTTC
TRBJ1-2 - TRBV28 - CASSLLAPYGYTF TGTGCCAGCAGTTTATTAGCCCCATATGGCTACACCTTC
TRBJ2-2 TRBD1 TRBV5-6 - CASSFGTGYTGELFF TGTGCCAGCAGCTTTGGGACAGGGTACACCGGGGAGCTGTTTTTT
TRBJ1-2 - TRBV9 few CASSVLEDWSGYTF TGTGCCAGCAGCGTTCTTGAGGATTGGAGTGGCTACACCTTC
TRBJ2-3 - TRBV27 - CASRRVSADTQYF TGTGCCAGCCGTCGGGTGAGCGCAGATACGCAGTATTTT
TRBJ2-7 TRBD1 TRBV30 - CAWSGDSPYEQYF TGTGCCTGGAGTGGGGACAGTCCCTACGAGCAGTACTTC
TRBJ1-1 - TRBV19 - CASSIGGPGSEAFF TGTGCCAGTAGTATAGGCGGCCCCGGATCTGAAGCTTTCTTT
TRBJ2-1 - TRBV18 few CASGRWGGYEQFF TGTGCCAGCGGCCGGTGGGGAGGCTATGAGCAGTTCTTC
TRBJ1-2 TRBD1 TRBV29-1 - CSVGGGNYGYTF TGCAGCGTCGGAGGGGGCAACTATGGCTACACCTTC
TRBJ2-7 TRBD1 TRBV28 - CASSSGGRYEQYF TGTGCCAGCAGCTCAGGGGGTCGCTACGAGCAGTACTTC